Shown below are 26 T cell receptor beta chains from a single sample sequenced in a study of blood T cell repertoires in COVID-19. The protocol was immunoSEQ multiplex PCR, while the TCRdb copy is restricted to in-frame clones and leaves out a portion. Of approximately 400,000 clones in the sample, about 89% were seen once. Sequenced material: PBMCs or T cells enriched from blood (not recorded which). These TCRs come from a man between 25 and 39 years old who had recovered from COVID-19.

The CDR3 bases are TGTGCCAGCTCACCCAGGGCGGTGGATGGCTACACCTTC. Translating gives CASSPRAVDGYTF. The chain has TRBV18 and TRBJ1-2; D is possibly TRBD1 (5 bases). Per the germline V gene, CDR1 is KGHSH and CDR2 is LQKENI. The CDR3 is made up of 13 amino acids. V was clipped by 3 bases and J by 6 bases, with 11 bases between them.

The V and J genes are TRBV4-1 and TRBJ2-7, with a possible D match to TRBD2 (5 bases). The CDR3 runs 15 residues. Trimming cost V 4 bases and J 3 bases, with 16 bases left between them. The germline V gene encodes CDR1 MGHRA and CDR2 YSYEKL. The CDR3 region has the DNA TGCGCCAGCAGCCTGAGACTATCCCCAAACTACGAGCAGTACTTC. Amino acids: CASSLRLSPNYEQYF.

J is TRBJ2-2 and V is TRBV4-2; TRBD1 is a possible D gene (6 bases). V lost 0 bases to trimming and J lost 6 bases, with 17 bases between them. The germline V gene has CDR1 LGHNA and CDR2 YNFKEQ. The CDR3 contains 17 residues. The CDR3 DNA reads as TGTGCCAGCAGCCAAGATCCAGGGGATAGCTCGGCCGGGGAGCTGTTTTTT. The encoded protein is CASSQDPGDSSAGELFF.

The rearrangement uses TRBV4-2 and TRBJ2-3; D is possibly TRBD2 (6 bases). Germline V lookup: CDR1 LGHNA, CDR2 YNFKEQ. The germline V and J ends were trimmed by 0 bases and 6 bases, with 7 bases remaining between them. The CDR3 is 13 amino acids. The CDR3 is CASSQERGDTQYF. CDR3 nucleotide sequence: TGTGCCAGCAGCCAAGAGCGGGGCGATACGCAGTATTTT.

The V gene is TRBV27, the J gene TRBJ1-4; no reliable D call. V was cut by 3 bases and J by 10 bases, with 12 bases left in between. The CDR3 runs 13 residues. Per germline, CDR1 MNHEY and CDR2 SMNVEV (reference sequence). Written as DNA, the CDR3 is TGTGCCAGCAGTTTTGGCAGTCGTGGAAAACTGTTTTTT. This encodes CASSFGSRGKLFF. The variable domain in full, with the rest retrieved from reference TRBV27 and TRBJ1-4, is EAQVTQNPRYLITVTGKKLTVTCSQNMNHEYMSWYRQDPGLGLRQIYYSMNVEVTDKGDVPEGYKVSRKEKRNFPLILESPSPNQTSLYFCASSFGSRGKLFFGSGTQLSVL.

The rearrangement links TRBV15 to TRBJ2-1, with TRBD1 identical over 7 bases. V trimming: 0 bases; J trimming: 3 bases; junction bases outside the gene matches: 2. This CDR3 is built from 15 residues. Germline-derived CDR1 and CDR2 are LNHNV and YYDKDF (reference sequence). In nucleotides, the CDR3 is TGTGCCACCAGCAGAGATAGGGGGCTCTACAATGAGCAGTTCTTC. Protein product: CATSRDRGLYNEQFF.

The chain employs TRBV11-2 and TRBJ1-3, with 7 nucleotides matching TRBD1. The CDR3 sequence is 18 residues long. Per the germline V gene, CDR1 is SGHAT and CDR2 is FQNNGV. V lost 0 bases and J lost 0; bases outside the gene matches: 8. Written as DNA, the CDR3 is TGTGCCAGCAGCTTAGACCTTAACAGGGGCCACTCTGGAAACACCATATATTTT. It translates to CASSLDLNRGHSGNTIYF.

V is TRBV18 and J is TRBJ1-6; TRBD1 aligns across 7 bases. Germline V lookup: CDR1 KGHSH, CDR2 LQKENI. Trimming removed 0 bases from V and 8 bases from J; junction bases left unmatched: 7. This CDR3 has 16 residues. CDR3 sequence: CASSPPHRGNDSPLHF. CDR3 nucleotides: TGTGCCAGCTCACCACCCCACAGGGGTAATGATTCACCCCTCCACTTT.

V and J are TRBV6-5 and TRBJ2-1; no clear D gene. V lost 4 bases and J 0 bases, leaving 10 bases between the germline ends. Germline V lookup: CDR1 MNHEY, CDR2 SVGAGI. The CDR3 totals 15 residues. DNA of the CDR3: TGTGCCAGCAGTTCCTCGGTGAGCTCCTACAATGAGCAGTTCTTC. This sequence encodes CASSSSVSSYNEQFF.

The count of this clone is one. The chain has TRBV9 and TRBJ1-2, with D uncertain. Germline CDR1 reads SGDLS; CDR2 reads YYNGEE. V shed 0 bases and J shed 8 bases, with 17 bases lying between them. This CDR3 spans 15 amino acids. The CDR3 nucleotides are TGTGCCAGCAGCGTAGGCCACAGTACTCCTCTAGGCTACACCTTC. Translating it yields CASSVGHSTPLGYTF.

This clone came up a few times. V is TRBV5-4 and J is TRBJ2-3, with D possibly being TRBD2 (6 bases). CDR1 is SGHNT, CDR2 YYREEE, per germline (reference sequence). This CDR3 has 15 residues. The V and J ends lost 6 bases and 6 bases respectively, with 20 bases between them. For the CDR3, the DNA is TGTGCCAGCATCCCAGGAGGCGGGGTTATCGATACGCAGTATTTT. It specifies CASIPGGGVIDTQYF.

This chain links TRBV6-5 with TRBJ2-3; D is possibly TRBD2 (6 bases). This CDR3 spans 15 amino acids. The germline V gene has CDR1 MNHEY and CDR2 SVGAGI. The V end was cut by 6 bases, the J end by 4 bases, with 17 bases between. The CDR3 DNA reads TGTGCCAGCAGCGAGAGGTCGGGGGAGCCAGATACGCAGTATTTT. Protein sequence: CASSERSGEPDTQYF.

CDR3 loop: CASSRLAGGLGEQFF. The CDR3 DNA reads TGTGCCAGCAGCAGACTAGCGGGGGGTTTGGGTGAGCAGTTCTTC. The rearrangement joins TRBV6-5 to TRBJ2-1, with TRBD2 matching over 13 bases. CDR1 is MNHEY, CDR2 SVGAGI, per germline. The CDR3 is 15 residues long. Unmatched junction bases numbered 8, after V lost 6 bases and J lost 9 bases.

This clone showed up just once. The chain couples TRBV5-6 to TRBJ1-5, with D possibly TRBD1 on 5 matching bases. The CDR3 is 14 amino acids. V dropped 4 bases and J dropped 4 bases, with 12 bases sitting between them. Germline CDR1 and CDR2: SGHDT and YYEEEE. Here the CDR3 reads CASSAPGTNQPQHF. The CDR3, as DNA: TGTGCCAGCAGCGCACCAGGGACTAATCAGCCCCAGCATTTT.

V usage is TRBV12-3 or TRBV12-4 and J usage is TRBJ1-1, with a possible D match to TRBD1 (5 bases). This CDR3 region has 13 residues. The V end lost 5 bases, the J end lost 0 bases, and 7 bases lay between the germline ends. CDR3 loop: CASSDRVNTEAFF. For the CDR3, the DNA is TGTGCCAGCAGTGACAGAGTGAACACTGAAGCTTTCTTT.

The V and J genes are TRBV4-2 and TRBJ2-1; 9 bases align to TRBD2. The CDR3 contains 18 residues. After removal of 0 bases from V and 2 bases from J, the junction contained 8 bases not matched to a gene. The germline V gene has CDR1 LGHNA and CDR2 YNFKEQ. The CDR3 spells CASSQEERGAPPYNEQFF. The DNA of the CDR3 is TGTGCCAGCAGCCAAGAGGAGCGGGGGGCCCCCCCCTACAATGAGCAGTTCTTC.

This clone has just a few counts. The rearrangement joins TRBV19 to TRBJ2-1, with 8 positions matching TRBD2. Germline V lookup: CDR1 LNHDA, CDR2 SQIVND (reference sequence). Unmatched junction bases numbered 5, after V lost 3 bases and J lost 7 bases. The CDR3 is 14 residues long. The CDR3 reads CASSMQLAENEQFF. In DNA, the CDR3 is TGTGCCAGTAGTATGCAACTAGCGGAGAATGAGCAGTTCTTC.

CDR3 nucleotides: TGTGCCAGCAGCTTATATGGGGGCGGCGAAAAACTGTTTTTT. It specifies CASSLYGGGEKLFF. V and J are TRBV7-2 and TRBJ1-4, with a weak D call TRBD1 (6 bases). From germline, CDR1 is SGHTA and CDR2 FQGNSA. Trimming removed 2 bases from V and 8 bases from J, with 12 bases in between. This CDR3 comprises 14 residues.

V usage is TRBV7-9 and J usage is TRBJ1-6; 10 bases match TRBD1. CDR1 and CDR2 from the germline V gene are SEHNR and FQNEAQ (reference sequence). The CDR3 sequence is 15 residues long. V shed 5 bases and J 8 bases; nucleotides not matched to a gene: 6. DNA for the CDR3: TGTGCCAGCAGCCCGGGACAGGGGACTGATTCACCCCTCCACTTT. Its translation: CASSPGQGTDSPLHF. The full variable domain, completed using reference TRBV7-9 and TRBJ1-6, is DTGVSQNPRHKITKRGQNVTFRCDPISEHNRLYWYRQTLGQGPEFLTYFQNEAQLEKSRLLSDRFSAERPKGSFSTLEIQRTEQGDSAMYLCASSPGQGTDSPLHFGNGTRLTVT.

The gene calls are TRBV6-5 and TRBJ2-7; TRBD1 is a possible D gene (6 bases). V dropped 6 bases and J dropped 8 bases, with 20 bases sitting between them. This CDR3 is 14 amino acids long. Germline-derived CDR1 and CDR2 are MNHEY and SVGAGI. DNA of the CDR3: TGTGCCAGCAGGAGAGGACAGCCCTACGACAAGCAGTACTTC. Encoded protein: CASRRGQPYDKQYF.

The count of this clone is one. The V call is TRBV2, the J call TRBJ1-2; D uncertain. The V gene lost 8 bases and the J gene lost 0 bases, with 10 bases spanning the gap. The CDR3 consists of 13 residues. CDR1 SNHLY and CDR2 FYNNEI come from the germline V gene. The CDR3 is CASVSPSNYGYTF. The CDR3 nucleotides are TGTGCCAGCGTAAGCCCGTCTAACTATGGCTACACCTTC.

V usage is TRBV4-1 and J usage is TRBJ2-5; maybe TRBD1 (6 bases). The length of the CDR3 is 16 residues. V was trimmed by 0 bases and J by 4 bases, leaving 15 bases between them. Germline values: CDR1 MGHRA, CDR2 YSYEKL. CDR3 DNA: TGCGCCAGCAGCCAAGAAGGGGACACCGGCCGAGAGACCCAGTACTTC. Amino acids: CASSQEGDTGRETQYF.

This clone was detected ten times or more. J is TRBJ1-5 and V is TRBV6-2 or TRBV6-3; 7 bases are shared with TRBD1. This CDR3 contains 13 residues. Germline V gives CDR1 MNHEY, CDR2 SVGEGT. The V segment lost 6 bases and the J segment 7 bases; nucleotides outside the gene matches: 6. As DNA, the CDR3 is TGTGCCAGCAGCCTAGGGACAGCCCAGCCCCAGCATTTT. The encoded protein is CASSLGTAQPQHF.

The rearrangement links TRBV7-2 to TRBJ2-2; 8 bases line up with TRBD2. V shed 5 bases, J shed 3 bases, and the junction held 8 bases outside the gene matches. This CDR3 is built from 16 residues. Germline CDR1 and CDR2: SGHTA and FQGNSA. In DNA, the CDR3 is TGTGCCAGCAGCCTACGGGGGGGCAGGGACACCGGGGAGCTGTTTTTT. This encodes CASSLRGGRDTGELFF. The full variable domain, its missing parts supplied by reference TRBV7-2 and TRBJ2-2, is GAGVSQSPSNKVTEKGKDVELRCDPISGHTALYWYRQSLGQGLEFLIYFQGNSAPDKSGLPSDRFSAERTGGSVSTLTIQRTQQEDSAVYLCASSLRGGRDTGELFFGEGSRLTVL.

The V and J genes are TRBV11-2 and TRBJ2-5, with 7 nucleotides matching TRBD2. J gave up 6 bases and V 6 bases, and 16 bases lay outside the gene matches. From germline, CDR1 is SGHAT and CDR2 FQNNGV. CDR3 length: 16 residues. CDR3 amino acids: CASRGGSGKLSQTQYF. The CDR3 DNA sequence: TGTGCCAGCAGGGGGGGGAGCGGGAAGCTGAGTCAGACCCAGTACTTC.

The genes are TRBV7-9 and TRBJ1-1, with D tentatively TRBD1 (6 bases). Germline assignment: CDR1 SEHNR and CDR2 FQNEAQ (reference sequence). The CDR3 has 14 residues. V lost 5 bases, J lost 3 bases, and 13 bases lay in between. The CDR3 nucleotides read TGTGCCAGCAGCCGGGTTGACAGGCACACTGAAGCTTTCTTT. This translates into CASSRVDRHTEAFF. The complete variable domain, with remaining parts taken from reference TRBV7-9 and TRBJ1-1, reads DTGVSQNPRHKITKRGQNVTFRCDPISEHNRLYWYRQTLGQGPEFLTYFQNEAQLEKSRLLSDRFSAERPKGSFSTLEIQRTEQGDSAMYLCASSRVDRHTEAFFGQGTRLTVV.